This TCR beta chain was found in a study of blood T cell repertoires in COVID-19. About the study: Researchers got acute and convalescent COVID-19 samples from the United States, Italy and Spain. T cells, B-cell-depleted T cells, or PBMCs supplied cDNA or gDNA.

Methods used by the authors: Scientists estimated how many nucleated cells there were by amplifying reference gene primers. Sequenced by immunoSEQ multiplex PCR; TCRdb stores in-frame clones only, minus some. For V, J and clone size, that table is used; D and trimming come from the DNA. The sample gives more than 200,000 clones, 75% to 90% of which show up once; almost 2% is in the top ten. With 3 bases removed from V and 14 bases from J, the gap between germline ends came to 32 bases. This CDR3 comprises 19 residues. CDR1 is LGHDT and CDR2 is YNNKEL in the germline V gene (reference sequence). The chain couples TRBV3-1 (or the pseudogene TRBV3-2) to TRBJ1-6; unclear D gene. Source material: peripheral blood. This TCR was recovered from a man aged 25-40 years with active or convalescent COVID-19. The CDR3 DNA reads as TGTGCCAGCAGCCATGCTCCCCGCGGCCTCGGGAATGCAGTTATGGCCCTCCACTTT. It yields the protein CASSHAPRGLGNAVMALHF.